This TCR beta chain was documented in a study of T cells expressing NK-cell markers. Study-wide context: Sorted T-cell subsets CD3+CD56+NKG2C+, CD3+CD56+NKG2C- and CD3+CD56-NKG2C+ were TCR beta-sequenced. Study-wide findings and caveats: A range of about 1.0-7.0% of CD8+ T cells consisted of dominant NKG2C+ clonotypes in several donors.

A 5'RACE template switching approach incorporating UMIs was used to make TCR beta cDNA. Using the 5' RACE reads, TCRdb records one entry per CDR3 protein without DNA. This specimen shows about 260,000 distinct CDR3 sequences; the ten leading clones hold 4% to 5%. As to this clonotype: The target antigen is unknown.

Germline loops: CDR1 SGHTA, CDR2 FQGNSA. This CDR3 contains 14 residues. The chain is built from TRBV7-2 and TRBJ2-1; TCRdb designates TRBD2, a call that cannot be tested without DNA. This receptor was identified in a woman aged 18-70 years in good health. Sequencing used blood T cells: a sorted CD56 or NKG2C T cell subset, CD4+ or CD8+ T cells, or bulk PBMC T cells (not recorded which). The CDR3 spells CASSRGGASNEQIF.